The rows below give T cell receptor beta chains drawn from one sample of a study of memory CD8 T cells in hepatitis C reinfection. Some clones are missing from TCRdb's copy, which holds only in-frame ones; the method was immunoSEQ multiplex PCR. Of 2,500 to 3,000 clones listed, about 90% are singletons. The source material was naive CD8+ T cells sorted from blood. These receptors all stem from a man aged 50-60 years with hepatitis C virus infection. Both conserved end residues are trimmed from each CDR3.

TRBV4-1	TRBJ1-5	ASSKEPQGSNQPQH
TRBV6-1	TRBJ1-4	ASSEGTGQGSWEKLF
TRBV13	TRBJ2-3	ASSGAGTSTPPDTQY
TRBV19	TRBJ1-2	ASSIDGVRGYGYT
TRBV18	TRBJ1-2	ASWPGQGVYGYT
TRBV30	TRBJ2-1	AWSIGHANEQF
TRBV5-5	TRBJ2-7	ASSLTQGGFYEQY
TRBV7-9	TRBJ1-2	ASSKGQGLGVHYGYT
TRBV28	TRBJ1-1	ASSTPDSNTEAF
TRBV5-6	TRBJ1-6	ASSSEQAFTDSPLH
TRBV7-9	TRBJ2-3	ASSLRDSITDTQY
TRBV5-6	TRBJ2-1	ASSLESLDHEQF
TRBV14	TRBJ1-1	ASSQGLRDAF
TRBV7-2	TRBJ2-5	ASSLLREGLETQY
TRBV27	TRBJ2-7	ASSLLSIRDRGTYEQY
TRBV6-5	TRBJ2-2	ASSYSTSGELF
TRBV2	TRBJ2-7	ASRTSAGAPYEQY
TRBV27	TRBJ2-1	ASSLPNNEQF
TRBV4-3	TRBJ2-5	ASSQDEGERQETQY
TRBV11-3	TRBJ2-1	ASSFLTGDSYNEQF
TRBV7-6	TRBJ2-7	ASSLAAGPRLEQY
TRBV7-2	TRBJ2-3	ASSSGWGLGTDTQY
TRBV7-8	-	ASSATSGGLYEQY
TRBV30	TRBJ1-1	AWSDGRGRTEAF
TRBV5-4	TRBJ2-7	ASSLGGSSYEQY
TRBV21-1	TRBJ1-1	ASSSRRGSPGNTEAF
TRBV11-2	TRBJ1-1	ASSLGTDMNTEAF
TRBV4-2	TRBJ2-7	ASSQDRLAGGTYEQY
TRBV7-3	TRBJ2-1	ASSFTSGLVNEQF
TRBV11-2	TRBJ2-4	ASSVNGGAKNIQY
TRBV7-7	TRBJ2-1	ASSLARGSSYNEQF
TRBV6-6	TRBJ1-5	ASSYKSIQEPQH
TRBV28	TRBJ2-1	ASSLSSGRAYNEQF
TRBV4-1	TRBJ2-7	ASSLDRGSYEQY
TRBV7-6	TRBJ1-4	ASSPGLGPTNEKLF
TRBV6-5	TRBJ2-1	ASSPPFQGNEQF
TRBV18	TRBJ1-4	ASSSGQGDNNEKLF